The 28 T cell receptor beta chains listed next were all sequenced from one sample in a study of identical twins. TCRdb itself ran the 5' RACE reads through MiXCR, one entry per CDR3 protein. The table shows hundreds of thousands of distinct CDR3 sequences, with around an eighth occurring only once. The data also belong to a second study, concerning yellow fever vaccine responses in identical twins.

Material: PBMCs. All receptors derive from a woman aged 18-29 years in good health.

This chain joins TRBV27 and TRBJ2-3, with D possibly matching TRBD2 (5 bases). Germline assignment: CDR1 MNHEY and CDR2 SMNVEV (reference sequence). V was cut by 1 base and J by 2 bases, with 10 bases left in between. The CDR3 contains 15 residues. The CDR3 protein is CASSLWPGNTDTQYF. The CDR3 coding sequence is TGTGCCAGCAGTTTATGGCCGGGGAACACAGATACGCAGTATTTT.

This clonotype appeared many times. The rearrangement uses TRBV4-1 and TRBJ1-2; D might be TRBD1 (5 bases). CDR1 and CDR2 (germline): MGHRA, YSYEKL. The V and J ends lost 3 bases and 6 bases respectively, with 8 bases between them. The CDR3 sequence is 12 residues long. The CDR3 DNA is TGCGCCAGCAGCCAGGGGGGAGATGGCTACACCTTC. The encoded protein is CASSQGGDGYTF.

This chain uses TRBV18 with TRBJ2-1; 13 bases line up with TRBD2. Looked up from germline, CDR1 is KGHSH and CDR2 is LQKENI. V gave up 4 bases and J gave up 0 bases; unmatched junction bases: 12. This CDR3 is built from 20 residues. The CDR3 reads CASSQSSRGLAGSSYNEQFF. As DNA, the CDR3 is TGTGCCAGCTCACAATCCTCTCGGGGACTAGCGGGGAGCTCCTACAATGAGCAGTTCTTC.

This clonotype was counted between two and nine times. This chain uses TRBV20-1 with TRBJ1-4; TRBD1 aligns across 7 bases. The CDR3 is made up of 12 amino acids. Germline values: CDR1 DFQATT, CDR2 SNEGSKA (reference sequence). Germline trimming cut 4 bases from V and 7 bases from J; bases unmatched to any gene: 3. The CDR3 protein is CSATRQGEKLFF. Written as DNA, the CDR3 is TGCAGTGCTACCAGACAGGGTGAAAAACTGTTTTTT.

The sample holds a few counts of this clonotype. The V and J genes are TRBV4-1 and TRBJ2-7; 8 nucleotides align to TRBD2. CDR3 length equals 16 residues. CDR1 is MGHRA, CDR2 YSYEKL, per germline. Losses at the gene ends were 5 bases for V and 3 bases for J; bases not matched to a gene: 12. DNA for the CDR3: TGCGCCAGCAGCTTCGCAAGCGGGAGAACCTACTACGAGCAGTACTTC. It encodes CASSFASGRTYYEQYF.

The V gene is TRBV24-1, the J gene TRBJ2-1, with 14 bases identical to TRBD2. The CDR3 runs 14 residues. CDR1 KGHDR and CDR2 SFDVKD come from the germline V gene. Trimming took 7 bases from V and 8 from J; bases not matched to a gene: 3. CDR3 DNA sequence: TGTGCCACCAGCGGGACTAGCGGGAGCTATGAGCAGTTCTTC. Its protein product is CATSGTSGSYEQFF.

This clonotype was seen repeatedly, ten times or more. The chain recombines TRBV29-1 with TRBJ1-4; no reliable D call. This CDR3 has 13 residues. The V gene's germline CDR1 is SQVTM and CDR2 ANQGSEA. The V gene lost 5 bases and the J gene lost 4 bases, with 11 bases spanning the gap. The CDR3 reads CSVQDGFNEKLFF. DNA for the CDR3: TGCAGCGTTCAGGACGGTTTTAATGAAAAACTGTTTTTT.

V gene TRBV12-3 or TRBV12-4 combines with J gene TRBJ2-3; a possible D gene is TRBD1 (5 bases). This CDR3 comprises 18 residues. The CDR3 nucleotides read TGTACCTTCTGTTTCCCCTCCGCGACAGAAGCTAGCACAGATACGCAGTATTTT. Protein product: CTFCFPSATEASTDTQYF.

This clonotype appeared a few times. As DNA, the CDR3 is TGTGCCAGCAGCACCGGGACAGGGGTCAATGAGCAGTTCTTC. Translated, it gives CASSTGTGVNEQFF. The chain joins TRBV25-1 to TRBJ2-1; 10 bases are a match to TRBD1. Germline CDR1 is MGHDK and CDR2 is SYGVNS. With V trimmed by 6 bases and J by 6 bases, 5 bases remained unmatched. The CDR3 length is 14 residues.

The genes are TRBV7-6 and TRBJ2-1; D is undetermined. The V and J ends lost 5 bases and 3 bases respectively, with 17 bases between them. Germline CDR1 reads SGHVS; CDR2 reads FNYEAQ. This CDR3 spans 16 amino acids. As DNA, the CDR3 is TGTGCCAGCAGCGTACCACAGCGTAGCTTCTACAATGAGCAGTTCTTC. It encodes CASSVPQRSFYNEQFF.

CDR3 sequence (DNA): TGTGCCAGCAGCTTCGGCGGGACGGGGGCCGAGCAGTACTTC. Residues: CASSFGGTGAEQYF. The genes are TRBV7-9 and TRBJ2-7; possibly TRBD1 or TRBD2 for D (6 bases each). Trimming stripped 3 bases from V and 6 bases from J, with 15 bases between. The germline CDR1 and CDR2 sequences are SEHNR and FQNEAQ (reference sequence). This CDR3 region has 14 residues.

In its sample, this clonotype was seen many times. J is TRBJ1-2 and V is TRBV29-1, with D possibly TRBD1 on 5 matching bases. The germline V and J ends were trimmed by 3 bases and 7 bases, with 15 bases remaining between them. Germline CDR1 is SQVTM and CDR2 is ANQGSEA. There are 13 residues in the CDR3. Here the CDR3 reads CSVDREESSGYTF. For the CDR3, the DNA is TGCAGCGTTGACAGGGAAGAGTCTAGTGGCTACACCTTC.

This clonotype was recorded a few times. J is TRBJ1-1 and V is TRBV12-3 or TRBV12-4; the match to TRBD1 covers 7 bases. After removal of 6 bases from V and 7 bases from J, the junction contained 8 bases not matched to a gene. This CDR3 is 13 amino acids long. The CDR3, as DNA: TGTGCCAGCAGCTACGACAGGGATAGTGAAGCTTTCTTT. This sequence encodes CASSYDRDSEAFF.

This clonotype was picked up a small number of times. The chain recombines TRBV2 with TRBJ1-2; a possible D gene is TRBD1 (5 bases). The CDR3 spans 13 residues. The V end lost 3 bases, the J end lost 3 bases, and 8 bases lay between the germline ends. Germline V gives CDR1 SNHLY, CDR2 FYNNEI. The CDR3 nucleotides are TGTGCCAGCAGTGAGCAGGGTGACTATGGCTACACCTTC. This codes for CASSEQGDYGYTF. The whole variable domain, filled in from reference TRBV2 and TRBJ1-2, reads EPEVTQTPSHQVTQMGQEVILRCVPISNHLYFYWYRQILGQKVEFLVSFYNNEISEKSEIFDDQFSVERPDGSNFTLKIRSTKLEDSAMYFCASSEQGDYGYTFGSGTRLTVV.

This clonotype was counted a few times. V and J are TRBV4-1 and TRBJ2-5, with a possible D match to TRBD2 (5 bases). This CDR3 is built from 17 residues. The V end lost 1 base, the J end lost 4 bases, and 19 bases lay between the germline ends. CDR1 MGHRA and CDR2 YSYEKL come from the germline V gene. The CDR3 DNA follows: TGCGCCAGCAGCCAAGTAGGGAGAGGGTTCGTCGGAGAGACCCAGTACTTC. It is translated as CASSQVGRGFVGETQYF.

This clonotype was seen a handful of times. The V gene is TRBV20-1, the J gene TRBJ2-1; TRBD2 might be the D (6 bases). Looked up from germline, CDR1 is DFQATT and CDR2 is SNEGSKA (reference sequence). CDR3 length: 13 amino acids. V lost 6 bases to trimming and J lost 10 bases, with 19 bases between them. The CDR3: CSANIRVAGEQFF. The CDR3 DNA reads TGCAGTGCCAATATTCGGGTGGCGGGGGAGCAGTTCTTC.

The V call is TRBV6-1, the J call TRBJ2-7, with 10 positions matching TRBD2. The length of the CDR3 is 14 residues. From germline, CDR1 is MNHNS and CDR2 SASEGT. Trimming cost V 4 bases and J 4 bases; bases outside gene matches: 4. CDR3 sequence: CASSVGTSVYEQYF. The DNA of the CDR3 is TGTGCCAGCAGTGTCGGGACTAGCGTATACGAGCAGTACTTC.

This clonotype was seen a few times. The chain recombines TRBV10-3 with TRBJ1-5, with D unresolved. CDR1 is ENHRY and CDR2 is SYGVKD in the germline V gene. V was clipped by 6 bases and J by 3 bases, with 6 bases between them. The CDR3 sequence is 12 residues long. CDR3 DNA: TGTGCCATCAGAGAGCCCAATCAGCCCCAGCATTTT. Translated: CAIREPNQPQHF.

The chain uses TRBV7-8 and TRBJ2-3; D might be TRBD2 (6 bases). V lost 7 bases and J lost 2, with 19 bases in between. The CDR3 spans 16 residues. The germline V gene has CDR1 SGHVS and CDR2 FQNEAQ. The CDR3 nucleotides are TGTGCCAGCACCCCTGGGGCGGGGCGATTCACAGATACGCAGTATTTT. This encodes CASTPGAGRFTDTQYF.

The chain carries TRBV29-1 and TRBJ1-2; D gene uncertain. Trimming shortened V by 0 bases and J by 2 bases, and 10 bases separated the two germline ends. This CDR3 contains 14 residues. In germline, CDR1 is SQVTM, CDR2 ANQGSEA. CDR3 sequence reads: CSVEDLQRNYGYTF. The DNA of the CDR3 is TGCAGCGTTGAAGATCTTCAGAGAAACTATGGCTACACCTTC.

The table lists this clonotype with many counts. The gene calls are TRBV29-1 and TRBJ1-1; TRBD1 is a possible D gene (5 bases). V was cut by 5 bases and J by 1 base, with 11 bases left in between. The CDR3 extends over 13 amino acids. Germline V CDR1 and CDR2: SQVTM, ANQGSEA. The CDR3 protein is CSVWGGRNTEAFF. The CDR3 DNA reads TGCAGCGTTTGGGGGGGGAGGAACACTGAAGCTTTCTTT.

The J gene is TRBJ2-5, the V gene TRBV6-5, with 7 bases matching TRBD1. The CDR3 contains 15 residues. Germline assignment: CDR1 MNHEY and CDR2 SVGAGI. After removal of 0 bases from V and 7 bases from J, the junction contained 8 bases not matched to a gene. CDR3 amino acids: CASSYSLGQIGTQYF. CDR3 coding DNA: TGTGCCAGCAGTTACTCGCTGGGACAGATAGGGACCCAGTACTTC.

CDR3 region: CASSRTGFSYNEQFF. In DNA form, the CDR3 reads TGTGCCAGCAGTCGTACAGGGTTCTCCTACAATGAGCAGTTCTTC. The chain joins TRBV12-3 or TRBV12-4 to TRBJ2-1; possibly TRBD1 for D (6 bases). The CDR3 runs to 15 residues. Trimming removed 5 bases from V and 0 bases from J, with 11 bases in between.

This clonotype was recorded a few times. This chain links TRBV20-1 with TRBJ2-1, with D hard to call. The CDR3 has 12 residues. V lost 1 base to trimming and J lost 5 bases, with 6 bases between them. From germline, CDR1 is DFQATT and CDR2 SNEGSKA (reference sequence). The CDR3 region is CSARGQHNEQFF. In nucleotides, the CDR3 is TGCAGTGCTAGAGGGCAGCACAATGAGCAGTTCTTC.

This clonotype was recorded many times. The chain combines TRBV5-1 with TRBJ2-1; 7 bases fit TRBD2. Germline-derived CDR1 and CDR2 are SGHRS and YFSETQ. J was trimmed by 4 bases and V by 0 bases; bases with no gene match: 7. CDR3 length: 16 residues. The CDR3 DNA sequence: TGCGCCAGCAGCTTGGAGGCTAGCGGCTCTTACAATGAGCAGTTCTTC. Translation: CASSLEASGSYNEQFF. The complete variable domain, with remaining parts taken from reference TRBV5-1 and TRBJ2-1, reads KAGVTQTPRYLIKTRGQQVTLSCSPISGHRSVSWYQQTPGQGLQFLFEYFSETQRNKGNFPGRFSGRQFSNSRSEMNVSTLELGDSALYLCASSLEASGSYNEQFFGPGTRLTVL.

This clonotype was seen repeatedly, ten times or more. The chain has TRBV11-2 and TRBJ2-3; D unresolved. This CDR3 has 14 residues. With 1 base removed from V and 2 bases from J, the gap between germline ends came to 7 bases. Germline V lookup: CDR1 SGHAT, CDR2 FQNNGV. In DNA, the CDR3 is TGTGCCAGCAGCTTAGTCCCTTCCACAGATACGCAGTATTTT. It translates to CASSLVPSTDTQYF.

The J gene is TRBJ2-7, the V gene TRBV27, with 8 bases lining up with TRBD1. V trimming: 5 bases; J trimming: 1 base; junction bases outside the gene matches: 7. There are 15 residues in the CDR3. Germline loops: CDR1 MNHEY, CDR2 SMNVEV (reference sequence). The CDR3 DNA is TGTGCCAGCAGTGAGGGGACAGGTCTTTCCTACGAGCAGTACTTC. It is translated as CASSEGTGLSYEQYF.

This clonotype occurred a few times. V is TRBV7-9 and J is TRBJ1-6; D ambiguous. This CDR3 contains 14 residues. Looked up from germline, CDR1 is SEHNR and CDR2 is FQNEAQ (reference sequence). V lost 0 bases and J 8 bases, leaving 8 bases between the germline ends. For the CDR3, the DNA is TGTGCCAGCAGCTTAGCGAGGGCCGATTCACCCCTCCACTTT. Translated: CASSLARADSPLHF.